This T cell receptor (beta chain) emerged from a study of blood T cell repertoires in COVID-19. Looking at the study overall: From T cells, B-cell-depleted T cells, or PBMCs came the material, which was cDNA or gDNA.

Profiled with immunoSEQ multiplex PCR; TCRdb holds only in-frame clones, not every one. The sample comprises around 47,000 clones, 84% of which are singletons, and about 45% rests with the top ten. The sample was peripheral blood. The sequence was collected from a human donor in a cohort sampled during active COVID-19.

CDR3 loop: CASSVDPPGQGTQYF. As DNA, the CDR3 is TGTGCCAGCAGCGTAGACCCCCCAGGTCAGGGGACCCAGTACTTC. The J gene is TRBJ2-5, the V gene TRBV9; D is perhaps TRBD1 (5 bases). Germline assignment: CDR1 SGDLS and CDR2 YYNGEE. The CDR3 covers 15 residues. Trimming shortened V by 0 bases and J by 7 bases, and 16 bases separated the two germline ends.